Below are 30 T cell receptor beta chains sequenced from a single sample in a study of blood T cells in healthy people across ages. Alongside a J-beta primer mix, a sample-barcoded 5' primer served in a second PCR lasting about 7 to 12 cycles. TCRdb itself ran the 5' RACE reads through MiXCR, one entry per CDR3 protein. The sample lists fewer than 650,000 distinct CDR3 sequences; about 28% were seen once. Separately, the same data were catalogued under a study of T cells of mothers and their children.

The sequencing sample was made of blood. The receptors originated from a boy between 2 and 10 years old in good health.

This clonotype was picked up a small number of times. The CDR3 loop reads CASSPSGHGTDTQYF. The CDR3 nucleotides are TGTGCCAGCAGCCCCAGCGGCCACGGCACAGATACGCAGTATTTT. The chain couples TRBV9 to TRBJ2-3; possible D gene TRBD2, 5 bases. The CDR3 totals 15 residues. With 4 bases removed from V and 1 base from J, the gap between germline ends came to 13 bases. Germline V gene sequence: CDR1 SGDLS, CDR2 YYNGEE.

J is TRBJ2-7 and V is TRBV10-3, with TRBD2 matching over 7 bases. Germline V gene sequence: CDR1 ENHRY, CDR2 SYGVKD. The trim removed 6 bases at V and 2 bases at J, leaving 13 bases unmatched. The CDR3 runs to 16 residues. The CDR3 DNA follows: TGTGCCATCAGCACCAAGGCCCTAGCGGATCCCTACGAGCAGTACTTC. Protein product: CAISTKALADPYEQYF.

The chain is built from TRBV7-2 and TRBJ2-7; D is possibly TRBD1 or TRBD2 (5 bases each). V shed 2 bases and J shed 4 bases, with 12 bases lying between them. Germline CDR1 reads SGHTA; CDR2 reads FQGNSA. The CDR3 is made up of 14 amino acids. The CDR3 bases are TGTGCCAGCAGCTTACGGGGCCCAGGGTACGAGCAGTACTTC. It encodes CASSLRGPGYEQYF.

The V and J genes are TRBV5-4 and TRBJ2-3; D perhaps matches TRBD2 (5 bases). CDR1 and CDR2 (germline): SGHNT, YYREEE (reference sequence). Between the trimmed V and J ends, which lost 2 bases and 4 bases, there was a span of 17 bases. The CDR3 runs to 16 residues. The CDR3, as DNA: TGTGCCAGCAGCTTAGACTATACCTCCCATCCAGATACGCAGTATTTT. Protein product: CASSLDYTSHPDTQYF.

This clonotype was found a few times. An end of the junction differs from the germline gene, which may be a read error. This sequence joins TRBV7-9 and TRBJ2-7, with TRBD1 matching 7 bases. CDR1 and CDR2 (germline): SEHNR, FQNEAQ (reference sequence). This CDR3 has 15 amino acids. The CDR3 DNA reads as TGTGCCCGCAGTCCCCCCAGGGGGTACCCCTACGAGCAGTACTTC. The encoded protein is CARSPPRGYPYEQYF.

The table lists this clonotype with a few counts. V usage is TRBV5-1 and J usage is TRBJ2-5; D is unresolved. CDR1 is SGHRS and CDR2 is YFSETQ in the germline V gene. Trimming shortened V by 4 bases and J by 4 bases, and 11 bases separated the two germline ends. This CDR3 contains 13 residues. CDR3 residues: CASSPLVAETQYF. The CDR3 nucleotides read TGCGCCAGCAGCCCGCTAGTAGCAGAGACCCAGTACTTC.

About this clonotype: The junction departs from the called germline gene at one end, perhaps through a read error. The genes are TRBV7-9 and TRBJ1-1; TRBD1 is a possible D gene (5 bases). Germline CDR1 and CDR2: SEHNR and FQNEAQ (reference sequence). The CDR3 has 15 residues. The CDR3 protein is CASSLGGGWNAEAFF. The CDR3 DNA follows: TGTGCCAGCAGCTTAGGTGGGGGTTGGAACGCTGAAGCTTTCTTT. Full variable domain (missing parts from reference TRBV7-9 and TRBJ1-1): DTGVSQNPRHKITKRGQNVTFRCDPISEHNRLYWYRQTLGQGPEFLTYFQNEAQLEKSRLLSDRFSAERPKGSFSTLEIQRTEQGDSAMYLCASSLGGGWNAEAFFGQGTRLTVV.

The rearrangement links TRBV10-3 to TRBJ1-2; 9 nucleotides match TRBD1. After removal of 4 bases from V and 5 bases from J, the junction contained 8 bases not matched to a gene. Germline lookup yields CDR1 ENHRY and CDR2 SYGVKD. This CDR3 comprises 15 residues. CDR3 nucleotides: TGTGCCATCAGTGGCGGACAGGGGTATACTTATGGCTACACCTTC. Protein: CAISGGQGYTYGYTF.

This clonotype was seen a few times. V usage is TRBV7-9 and J usage is TRBJ2-5; 11 bases align to TRBD2. The J segment lost 0 bases and the V segment lost 6 bases, leaving 6 bases of the junction unmatched. CDR1 SEHNR and CDR2 FQNEAQ come from the germline V gene (reference sequence). This CDR3 has 16 amino acids. The CDR3 DNA reads TGTGCCAGCAGTAGGGGACTAGCGGCCCACCAAGAGACCCAGTACTTC. Translation gives CASSRGLAAHQETQYF.

This clonotype turned up a few times. The chain carries TRBV20-1 and TRBJ2-5; 9 bases fit TRBD2. CDR1 DFQATT and CDR2 SNEGSKA come from the germline V gene (reference sequence). The V segment lost 5 bases and the J segment 6 bases; nucleotides outside the gene matches: 10. CDR3 length: 14 residues. CDR3 DNA: TGCAGTGCTGAGACTAGCGGCTACACACAGACCCAGTACTTC. Translation: CSAETSGYTQTQYF.

This clonotype has a handful of counts. The chain couples TRBV12-3 or TRBV12-4 to TRBJ2-7; TRBD2 agrees at 10 bases. The CDR3 is made up of 17 amino acids. The trim removed 5 bases at V and 9 bases at J, leaving 19 bases unmatched. CDR3 residues: CASSRRRSGRAGNGQYF. The CDR3 region has the DNA TGTGCCAGCAGTCGACGCCGAAGCGGGAGGGCCGGAAACGGGCAGTACTTC.

V usage is TRBV24-1 and J usage is TRBJ1-1; D unresolved. This CDR3 contains 14 residues. V dropped 0 bases and J dropped 3 bases, with 7 bases sitting between them. Germline V gene lookup returns CDR1 KGHDR and CDR2 SFDVKD. Written as DNA, the CDR3 is TGTGCCACCAGTGATTTGGGGTGGGACACTGAAGCTTTCTTT. It yields the protein CATSDLGWDTEAFF.

V and J are TRBV29-1 and TRBJ1-1; D might be TRBD1 (6 bases). The germline V gene has CDR1 SQVTM and CDR2 ANQGSEA. This CDR3 comprises 13 residues. V was cut by 8 bases and J by 2 bases, with 15 bases left in between. CDR3 region: CSSSGQQNTEAFF. CDR3 bases: TGCAGCTCCTCCGGACAGCAAAACACTGAAGCTTTCTTT.

This rearrangement joins TRBV14 to TRBJ1-3; TRBD1 is a possible D gene (5 bases). V was shortened by 4 bases and J by 4 bases, with 17 bases between the two germline ends. Germline CDR1 SGHDN, CDR2 FVKESK. The CDR3 covers 16 residues. DNA of the CDR3: TGTGCCAGCAGCCCACCCAGGACATCGACGGGAAACACCATATATTTT. Translating it yields CASSPPRTSTGNTIYF.

The V gene is TRBV3-1, the J gene TRBJ2-2, with TRBD2 as a possible D gene (6 bases). The CDR3 runs to 15 residues. The V and J ends lost 0 bases and 7 bases respectively, with 12 bases between them. CDR1 is LGHDT, CDR2 YNNKEL, per germline (reference sequence). The DNA of the CDR3 is TGTGCCAGCAGCCAAGATTATGGGGGGAGCGGGGAGCTGTTTTTT. It is translated as CASSQDYGGSGELFF. Supplemented by reference TRBV3-1 and TRBJ2-2, the full variable domain reads DTAVSQTPKYLVTQMGNDKSIKCEQNLGHDTMYWYKQDSKKFLKIMFSYNNKELIINETVPNRFSPKSPDKAHLNLHINSLELGDSAVYFCASSQDYGGSGELFFGEGSRLTVL.

V is TRBV3-1 and J is TRBJ2-7; tentatively, D is TRBD2 (5 bases). The length of the CDR3 is 14 residues. The germline V gene encodes CDR1 LGHDT and CDR2 YNNKEL (reference sequence). The ends were cut back, 7 bases at V and 2 bases at J, with 15 bases in the middle. CDR3 sequence reads: CASTKTSGTYEQYF. The CDR3 DNA reads TGTGCCAGCACCAAAACCTCCGGGACCTACGAGCAGTACTTC.

The chain uses TRBV7-9 and TRBJ2-1; a possible D gene is TRBD2 (6 bases). Trimming pared 5 bases from V and 4 bases from J, leaving 9 bases between. This CDR3 comprises 13 residues. The germline V gene encodes CDR1 SEHNR and CDR2 FQNEAQ (reference sequence). Here the CDR3 DNA reads TGTGCCAGCAGCAGGGACTTATACAATGAGCAGTTCTTC. It encodes CASSRDLYNEQFF.

This clonotype was detected only a few times. The V gene is TRBV29-1, the J gene TRBJ2-5; 8 bases align to TRBD2. The germline CDR1 and CDR2 sequences are SQVTM and ANQGSEA. The junction had 7 bases not matched to a gene; V was cut back by 8 bases and J by 5 bases. This CDR3 is built from 12 residues. DNA of the CDR3: TGCAGCAACGGGAGGGCCGGGGAGACCCAGTACTTC. Protein sequence: CSNGRAGETQYF.

This clonotype has just a few counts. The V call is TRBV6-5, the J call TRBJ1-2, with D tentatively TRBD1 (5 bases). The CDR3 contains 13 residues. Per germline, CDR1 MNHEY and CDR2 SVGAGI. Trimming pared 6 bases from V and 4 bases from J, leaving 12 bases between. The chain's CDR3 is CASRDTGAYGYTF. The DNA for the CDR3 is TGTGCCAGCAGGGATACAGGCGCCTATGGCTACACCTTC.

CDR3 DNA: TGCAGCGTGAAGCAGTTTACTAACTATGGCTACACCTTC. The encoded protein is CSVKQFTNYGYTF. V usage is TRBV29-1 and J usage is TRBJ1-2; D is uncertain. The V gene's germline CDR1 is SQVTM and CDR2 ANQGSEA. This CDR3 has 13 amino acids. Trimming cost V 6 bases and J 0 bases, with 11 bases left between them.

Concerning this clonotype itself: A much larger clone lies one base from this, so it may be a read error. The chain links TRBV7-3 to TRBJ1-1, with D possibly TRBD1 on 6 matching bases. With 4 bases removed from V and 6 bases from J, the gap between germline ends came to 12 bases. The germline CDR1 and CDR2 sequences are SGHTA and FQGTGA. The CDR3 sequence is 13 residues long. Here the CDR3 DNA reads TGTGCCAGCAGCTCAGCGGCAGGGGCTGAAGCTTTCTTT. Translation: CASSSAAGAEAFF.

The chain combines TRBV7-9 with TRBJ2-5; perhaps TRBD1 as D (5 bases). CDR1 SEHNR and CDR2 FQNEAQ come from the germline V gene (reference sequence). This CDR3 contains 15 residues. V lost 5 bases and J lost 2, with 15 bases in between. The CDR3 region has the DNA TGTGCCAGCAGCCCGTCGGTAGCAGGGCAAGAGACCCAGTACTTC. This sequence encodes CASSPSVAGQETQYF.

The chain links TRBV11-2 to TRBJ2-7; possible D gene TRBD1, 6 bases. V shed 6 bases and J shed 7 bases, with 25 bases lying between them. This CDR3 is built from 16 residues. Germline CDR1 SGHAT, CDR2 FQNNGV. This chain's CDR3 is CASSSLKGTPEREQYF. In nucleotides, the CDR3 is TGTGCCAGCAGTTCCCTGAAGGGGACACCAGAAAGGGAGCAGTACTTC.

The chain has TRBV6-6 and TRBJ1-3, with D perhaps TRBD1 (5 bases). CDR3 size: 15 residues. V was cut by 10 bases and J by 0 bases, with 16 bases left in between. Looked up from germline, CDR1 is MNHNY and CDR2 is SVGAGI (reference sequence). CDR3 nucleotide sequence: TGTGCCACCAGACTTGTTGGGGGCTCTGGAAACACCATATATTTT. Its translation is CATRLVGGSGNTIYF.

This chain joins TRBV27 and TRBJ1-2; D perhaps matches TRBD1 (5 bases). Looked up from germline, CDR1 is MNHEY and CDR2 is SMNVEV (reference sequence). The CDR3 has 13 residues. V dropped 3 bases and J dropped 4 bases, with 9 bases sitting between them. The CDR3 region is CASSFRASYGYTF. The CDR3 DNA is TGTGCCAGCAGTTTCAGGGCCTCCTATGGCTACACCTTC.

CDR3 sequence (DNA): TGTGCCAGCAGTCCCCGTGAGGACAATGAGCAGTTCTTC. Translating gives CASSPREDNEQFF. This chain joins TRBV2 and TRBJ2-5; D ambiguous. The J call may be wrong; the DNA end is better matched by TRBJ2-1. This CDR3 region has 13 residues. Germline CDR1 is SNHLY and CDR2 is FYNNEI.

This rearrangement joins TRBV2 to TRBJ1-5; the match to TRBD1 covers 11 bases. The germline CDR1 and CDR2 sequences are SNHLY and FYNNEI. After removal of 1 base from V and 6 bases from J, the junction contained 2 bases not matched to a gene. The CDR3 spans 15 residues. Here the CDR3 DNA reads TGTGCCAGCAGTGAAGGGGACAGGGGGGTTCAGCCCCAGCATTTT. This translates into CASSEGDRGVQPQHF. Combining the CDR3 with reference TRBV2 and TRBJ1-5 gives the whole variable domain EPEVTQTPSHQVTQMGQEVILRCVPISNHLYFYWYRQILGQKVEFLVSFYNNEISEKSEIFDDQFSVERPDGSNFTLKIRSTKLEDSAMYFCASSEGDRGVQPQHFGDGTRLSIL.

The chain is built from TRBV10-2 and TRBJ2-4, with D possibly being TRBD1 (5 bases). The V and J ends lost 7 bases and 5 bases respectively, with 12 bases between them. CDR3 size: 13 residues. Germline V gene sequence: CDR1 WSHSY, CDR2 SAAADI. The CDR3 DNA is TGCGCCAGCACGGCACAGGCCCAAAACATTCAGTACTTC. Its protein is CASTAQAQNIQYF.

This clonotype has a handful of counts. The chain combines TRBV29-1 with TRBJ2-4; 8 bases map to TRBD2. Losses at the gene ends were 5 bases for V and 0 bases for J; bases not matched to a gene: 0. This CDR3 spans 13 amino acids. Germline lookup yields CDR1 SQVTM and CDR2 ANQGSEA. The CDR3 protein is CSVLAGAKNIQYF. CDR3 DNA: TGCAGCGTTCTAGCGGGAGCCAAAAACATTCAGTACTTC.

V is TRBV4-3 and J is TRBJ2-1; TRBD1 matches 8 bases. This CDR3 comprises 16 residues. The V gene's germline CDR1 is LGHNA and CDR2 YSLEER. Trimming at V came to 1 base and at J to 8 bases, leaving 10 bases not matched to a gene. The CDR3 nucleotides read TGCGCCAGCAGCCAAGGCCCCGGACAGGGTAACTATGAGCAGTTCTTC. This codes for CASSQGPGQGNYEQFF.